This TCR beta chain originates from a study of cytotoxic CD8 clonotypes in ibrutinib-treated CLL. Study as a whole: The patients, under 13 relapsed/refractory and under 16 treatment-naive, included about 18 who were IGHV unmutated. Investigators reported about 25 partial and 2 complete responses; after median roughly 70 months, 14 patients remained remitted and some twelve progressed. General study results and limits: Sustained-remission and progressing patients had different sampling times.

V was pared by 3 bases and J by 0 bases, with 8 bases between. Germline CDR1 and CDR2: KGHSH and LQKENI. CDR3 length: 15 residues. With regard to this clone: Its antigen is as yet unknown.

Sequenced by immunoSEQ multiplex PCR; TCRdb stores in-frame clones only, minus some. The sample contains just under 70,000 clones, about two thirds of which appear only once. Frozen-stored PBMCs produced roughly 2 micrograms of genomic DNA for TCR beta libraries. The chain links TRBV18 to TRBJ2-2; D is unresolved. The receptor was isolated from a human donor with chronic lymphocytic leukemia. The sequencing used PBMCs, collected after 12 months of ibrutinib treatment. For the CDR3, the DNA is TGTGCCAGCTCACCCCTAGGGACGAACACCGGGGAGCTGTTTTTT. Translated: CASSPLGTNTGELFF.